This TCR beta chain was recovered during a study of long-term antiretroviral therapy in people with HIV. Findings of the study overall: Records did not include ART adherence, viral resistance or therapy changes. Controls exceeded HIV repertoires in CDR3 length range.

Germline CDR1 is MDHEN and CDR2 is SYDVKM. The ends were cut back, 5 bases at V and 4 bases at J, with 9 bases in the middle. This CDR3 is 13 amino acids long. This clone appeared a few times. No antigen is known for it. This was the immunoSEQ v3.0 assay at survey level. Profiled with immunoSEQ multiplex PCR; TCRdb holds only in-frame clones, not every one. Among tens of thousands of clones listed, roughly nine tenths were seen once. At minimum, one pre-ART and two post-ART PBMC samples were obtained from each donor. Cryopreserved PBMC numbered roughly 1-11 million per sample before DNA extraction. This receptor was identified in a man aged 50 to 59 with HIV. The J gene is TRBJ1-3, the V gene TRBV28; possibly TRBD1 for D (6 bases). The sequences come from unsorted PBMCs, collected 2 years after starting antiretroviral therapy. Here the CDR3 reads CASSQGGGNTIYF. The CDR3 DNA reads TGTGCCAGCAGTCAAGGGGGGGGAAACACCATATATTTT.